The 23 T cell receptor beta chains given below trace back to one sample, sequenced in a study of Graves' ophthalmopathy and Graves' hyperthyroidism. Amplifying from RNA transcripts, the study obtained TCR beta CDR3 regions. The library came from an HTBI-primed first-round RT-PCR and a second-round multiplex PCR. TCRdb re-called the multiplex PCR reads with MiXCR, one entry per CDR3 protein. This sample has over a million distinct CDR3 sequences, with less than 45% found just once. Sequencing was carried out using peripheral blood or thyroid tissue (not recorded which). The receptors shown here come from an adult man with Graves' hyperthyroidism.

This clonotype was counted at least ten times. The V and J genes are TRBV11-2 and TRBJ2-2; 7 bases match TRBD1. J was trimmed by 1 base and V by 5 bases; bases with no gene match: 4. The CDR3 covers 15 residues. Germline V gene sequence: CDR1 SGHAT, CDR2 FQNNGV. The DNA of the CDR3 is TGTGCCAGCAGCCGGGACAGCGAGAACACCGGGGAGCTGTTTTTT. Translation: CASSRDSENTGELFF. Supplemented by reference TRBV11-2 and TRBJ2-2, the full variable domain reads EAGVAQSPRYKIIEKRQSVAFWCNPISGHATLYWYQQILGQGPKLLIQFQNNGVVDDSQLPKDRFSAERLKGVDSTLKIQPAKLEDSAVYLCASSRDSENTGELFFGEGSRLTVL.

This clonotype has a handful of counts. The chain is built from TRBV30 and TRBJ2-7; TRBD1 or TRBD2 may be the D gene (6 bases each). CDR1 is GTSNPN and CDR2 is SVGIG in the germline V gene (reference sequence). The V end was cut by 4 bases, the J end by 5 bases, with 12 bases between. The CDR3 is made up of 12 amino acids. The CDR3 nucleotides read TGTGCCTGGAATAAGAGGGGGGACGAGCAGTACTTC. This codes for CAWNKRGDEQYF.

In its sample, this clonotype was seen many times. The chain uses TRBV29-1 and TRBJ1-2; 7 bases match TRBD1. This CDR3 has 12 amino acids. Germline CDR1 is SQVTM and CDR2 is ANQGSEA. Trimming took 7 bases from V and 7 from J; bases not matched to a gene: 9. This chain's CDR3 is CSAEIGGGGYTF. CDR3 nucleotides: TGCAGCGCCGAGATAGGGGGCGGTGGCTACACCTTC.

This chain uses TRBV12-3 or TRBV12-4 with TRBJ2-7, with 9 positions matching TRBD2. J was trimmed by 5 bases and V by 2 bases; bases with no gene match: 7. This CDR3 has 15 residues. The CDR3 DNA reads as TGTGCCAGCAGTTTACTAGCGGGACAAACAGACGAGCAGTACTTC. Encoded protein: CASSLLAGQTDEQYF.

This clonotype was picked up many times. This chain links TRBV14 with TRBJ1-2; D gene uncertain. This CDR3 is 12 amino acids long. The V gene's germline CDR1 is SGHDN and CDR2 FVKESK. With 1 base removed from V and 5 bases from J, the gap between germline ends came to 5 bases. CDR3 coding DNA: TGTGCCAGCAGCCAAGCGGGGTATGGCTACACCTTC. It encodes CASSQAGYGYTF.

The J gene is TRBJ1-5, the V gene TRBV10-3, with a weak D call TRBD1 (6 bases). Germline V gives CDR1 ENHRY, CDR2 SYGVKD. The CDR3 length is 13 residues. V was clipped by 10 bases and J by 14 bases, with 24 bases between them. CDR3: CASSRAGQNNEHF. For the CDR3, the DNA is TGTGCCAGCTCCCGGGCGGGACAAAACAATGAGCATTTT.

This chain joins TRBV7-9 and TRBJ2-3; D is unresolved. The CDR3 contains 12 residues. Germline CDR1 is SEHNR and CDR2 is FQNEAQ (reference sequence). V gave up 4 bases and J gave up 6 bases, with 8 bases separating them. CDR3 loop: CASSSFIDTQYF. CDR3 sequence (DNA): TGTGCCAGCAGCTCTTTCATCGATACGCAGTATTTT.

This clonotype was detected ten times or more. The chain recombines TRBV5-1 with TRBJ1-1; weak D call: TRBD1 (5 bases). V lost 3 bases, J lost 3 bases, and 24 bases lay in between. CDR1 and CDR2 (germline): SGHRS, YFSETQ. The CDR3 extends over 18 amino acids. The CDR3 DNA reads as TGCGCCAGCAGCTCGATTGGGACGACCGGGACCAGGGACACTGAAGCTTTCTTT. It codes for CASSSIGTTGTRDTEAFF. The whole variable domain, remainder taken from reference TRBV5-1 and TRBJ1-1, is KAGVTQTPRYLIKTRGQQVTLSCSPISGHRSVSWYQQTPGQGLQFLFEYFSETQRNKGNFPGRFSGRQFSNSRSEMNVSTLELGDSALYLCASSSIGTTGTRDTEAFFGQGTRLTVV.

This clonotype was seen at least ten times. The chain recombines TRBV11-1 with TRBJ2-6; TRBD1 matches 10 bases. V lost 5 bases and J lost 2; bases outside the gene matches: 3. The CDR3 has 16 residues. Looked up from germline, CDR1 is SGHAT and CDR2 is FQDESV (reference sequence). This chain's CDR3 is CASSRDRGPGANVLTF. In DNA, the CDR3 is TGTGCCAGCAGCCGGGACAGGGGCCCTGGGGCCAACGTCCTGACTTTC.

The J gene is TRBJ1-3, the V gene TRBV7-4; 8 bases align to TRBD1. The CDR3 covers 19 residues. Trimming removed 5 bases from V and 3 bases from J; junction bases left unmatched: 18. Germline lookup yields CDR1 SGHVT and CDR2 SQSDAQ. The CDR3 loop reads CASSRRVLGQGFFGNTIYF. The CDR3 DNA reads TGTGCCAGCAGCCGACGCGTGCTTGGACAGGGCTTCTTTGGAAACACCATATATTTT. Based on the CDR3 plus reference TRBV7-4 and TRBJ1-3, the full variable domain is GAGVSQSPRYKVAKRGRDVALRCDSISGHVTLYWYRQTLGQGSEVLTYSQSDAQRDKSGRPSGRFSAERPERSVSTLKIQRTEQGDSAVYLCASSRRVLGQGFFGNTIYFGEGSWLTVV.

The gene calls are TRBV11-2 and TRBJ1-1; 7 bases map to TRBD1. Trimming cost V 2 bases and J 8 bases; bases outside gene matches: 8. Germline V gene lookup returns CDR1 SGHAT and CDR2 FQNNGV. There are 14 residues in the CDR3. CDR3 nucleotide sequence: TGTGCCAGCAGCTTATCTACAGGGGACTCAGAAGCTTTCTTT. Translated: CASSLSTGDSEAFF.

A remark on this clonotype: A much larger clone sits a single nucleotide away, making a read error possible. CDR3 nucleotide sequence: TGTGCCAGCAGCGAGGGGTCGGCGAATTCACCCCTCCACTTT. This codes for CASSEGSANSPLHF. The chain uses TRBV9 and TRBJ1-6; D perhaps matches TRBD1 (5 bases). Between the trimmed V and J ends, which lost 3 bases and 7 bases, there was a span of 11 bases. Germline V lookup: CDR1 SGDLS, CDR2 YYNGEE. This CDR3 has 14 amino acids.

This clonotype has at least ten counts. J is TRBJ1-1 and V is TRBV2; D gene unclear. V was shortened by 4 bases and J by 2 bases, with 8 bases between the two germline ends. The CDR3 loop spans 13 amino acids. CDR1 and CDR2 (germline): SNHLY, FYNNEI. The CDR3: CASSGYPNTEAFF. The CDR3 DNA follows: TGTGCCAGCAGTGGGTACCCTAACACTGAAGCTTTCTTT.

This clonotype was counted a few times. This chain links TRBV10-2 with TRBJ2-6; no definite D call. CDR1 is WSHSY and CDR2 is SAAADI in the germline V gene. The germline V and J ends were trimmed by 8 bases and 2 bases, with 10 bases remaining between them. The CDR3 consists of 14 residues. CDR3 amino acids: CASRAPTGANVLTF. DNA of the CDR3: TGCGCCAGCCGAGCACCTACTGGGGCCAACGTCCTGACTTTC.

V is TRBV4-2 and J is TRBJ2-2, with 7 bases fitting TRBD2. Trimming took 0 bases from V and 3 from J; bases not matched to a gene: 7. This CDR3 region has 17 residues. Germline V gives CDR1 LGHNA, CDR2 YNFKEQ. CDR3 loop: CASSQDRRGTDTGELFF. The CDR3, as DNA: TGTGCCAGCAGCCAAGATCGGCGGGGGACGGACACCGGGGAGCTGTTTTTT.

Only a few counts were recorded for this clonotype. This chain joins TRBV12-3 or TRBV12-4 and TRBJ1-6; 8 bases fit TRBD1. Trimming cost V 0 bases and J 0 bases; bases outside gene matches: 10. The CDR3 contains 20 residues. CDR3 bases: TGTGCCAGCAGTTTAGCGCGACAGGGGCAACAGAGCTCCTATAATTCACCCCTCCACTTT. Encoded protein: CASSLARQGQQSSYNSPLHF.

This rearrangement joins TRBV9 to TRBJ2-2; no clear D gene. Trimming pared 7 bases from V and 5 bases from J, leaving 15 bases between. The V gene's germline CDR1 is SGDLS and CDR2 YYNGEE. This CDR3 contains 14 residues. CDR3 sequence reads: CASSRARSTGELFF. The CDR3 DNA is TGTGCCAGCTCACGGGCTCGGTCGACCGGGGAGCTGTTTTTT. The whole variable domain, remainder taken from reference TRBV9 and TRBJ2-2, is DSGVTQTPKHLITATGQRVTLRCSPRSGDLSVYWYQQSLDQGLQFLIQYYNGEERAKGNILERFSAQQFPDLHSELNLSSLELGDSALYFCASSRARSTGELFFGEGSRLTVL.

In its sample, this clonotype was seen many times. The chain carries TRBV15 and TRBJ2-2; 8 bases line up with TRBD2. The CDR3 loop spans 14 amino acids. Germline V gene data show CDR1 as LNHNV and CDR2 as YYDKDF (reference sequence). V shed 3 bases and J 6 bases; nucleotides not matched to a gene: 3. Here the CDR3 DNA reads TGTGCCACCAGCAGTAGCGGGACGGCCGGGGAGCTGTTTTTT. Its translation: CATSSSGTAGELFF.

In this sample, this clonotype turned up many times. The J gene is TRBJ1-1, the V gene TRBV25-1; no clear D. The germline V gene has CDR1 MGHDK and CDR2 SYGVNS. V was pared by 2 bases and J by 0 bases, with 4 bases between. The CDR3 is 13 residues long. DNA of the CDR3: TGTGCCAGCAGTGAACTGATGAACACTGAAGCTTTCTTT. It codes for CASSELMNTEAFF.

The table lists this clonotype with a few counts. The chain couples TRBV2 to TRBJ1-2, with 10 nucleotides matching TRBD1. Germline V gene lookup returns CDR1 SNHLY and CDR2 FYNNEI. There are 13 residues in the CDR3. V was clipped by 4 bases and J by 8 bases; unmatched bases: 4. CDR3 sequence: CASSGDRGEGYTF. For the CDR3, the DNA is TGTGCCAGCAGTGGGGACAGGGGAGAAGGCTACACCTTC.

This clonotype appeared a few times. The V and J genes are TRBV11-2 and TRBJ1-6; 10 nucleotides match TRBD1. V lost 4 bases, J lost 11 bases, and 5 bases stayed unmatched. The germline V gene has CDR1 SGHAT and CDR2 FQNNGV. The length of the CDR3 is 14 residues. The CDR3 DNA sequence: TGTGCCAGCAGCTATGCGGGACAGGGGACACCCCTCCACTTT. Residues: CASSYAGQGTPLHF.

V is TRBV7-2 and J is TRBJ1-2, with a possible D match to TRBD1 (5 bases). CDR3 size: 16 residues. The ends were cut back, 1 base at V and 3 bases at J, with 15 bases in the middle. The germline V gene has CDR1 SGHTA and CDR2 FQGNSA. The CDR3 spells CASSLGGTGTDYGYTF. CDR3 coding DNA: TGTGCCAGCAGCTTAGGAGGGACTGGGACGGACTATGGCTACACCTTC.

This clonotype has at least ten counts. The genes are TRBV7-8 and TRBJ2-7; D perhaps matches TRBD1 (5 bases). CDR3 length equals 13 residues. CDR1 is SGHVS, CDR2 FQNEAQ, per germline. The V and J ends lost 8 bases and 1 base respectively, with 12 bases between them. The CDR3, as DNA: TGTGCCAGCGGCCAGACAGATTCCTACGAGCAGTACTTC. It encodes CASGQTDSYEQYF.